This passage covers 4 T cell receptor beta chains from one sample sequenced in a study of blood T cell repertoires in COVID-19. The data were produced by immunoSEQ multiplex PCR, yet TCRdb's version contains in-frame clones alone and is incomplete. The table shows over 250,000 clones, with 88% occurring only once. Sequencing was done on a sample of PBMCs or T cells enriched from blood (not recorded which). These receptor sequences come from a woman aged 45-60 years who had recovered from COVID-19.

For the CDR3, the DNA is TGCGCCAGCAGCTTGGGAGCGCGGACAGTCAACAATGAGCAGTTCTTC. Encoded protein: CASSLGARTVNNEQFF. J is TRBJ2-1 and V is TRBV5-1, with a weak D call TRBD1 (6 bases). The V end lost 0 bases, the J end lost 5 bases, and 15 bases lay between the germline ends. Germline CDR1 is SGHRS and CDR2 is YFSETQ. The CDR3 has 16 residues. Looking up the rest from reference TRBV5-1 and TRBJ2-1 gives the full variable domain: KAGVTQTPRYLIKTRGQQVTLSCSPISGHRSVSWYQQTPGQGLQFLFEYFSETQRNKGNFPGRFSGRQFSNSRSEMNVSTLELGDSALYLCASSLGARTVNNEQFFGPGTRLTVL.

The chain combines TRBV20-1 with TRBJ2-2; D is unclear. Germline CDR1 is DFQATT and CDR2 is SNEGSKA (reference sequence). Trimming pared 3 bases from V and 7 bases from J, leaving 6 bases between. CDR3 length: 11 residues. Here the CDR3 DNA reads TGCAGTGCTAGTGCCGTCGGGGAGCTGTTTTTT. Protein product: CSASAVGELFF.

CDR3 amino acids: CASSYWLADYEQYF. In DNA form, the CDR3 reads TGTGCCAGCAGTTATTGGCTAGCGGACTACGAGCAGTACTTC. The rearrangement uses TRBV6-2 or TRBV6-3 and TRBJ2-7; 7 nucleotides line up with TRBD2. Germline V gives CDR1 MNHEY, CDR2 SVGEGT. V lost 3 bases, J lost 3 bases, and 5 bases stayed unmatched. The CDR3 is 14 residues long.

This rearrangement joins TRBV5-4 to TRBJ2-7; 8 nucleotides match TRBD2. The trim removed 5 bases at V and 2 bases at J, leaving 9 bases unmatched. Germline CDR1 is SGHNT and CDR2 is YYREEE (reference sequence). The CDR3 has 15 amino acids. The CDR3, as DNA: TGTGCCAGCAGTTCCGCCCGTAGCGGGGCCTACGAGCAGTACTTC. Amino acids: CASSSARSGAYEQYF.